Following are 22 T cell receptor beta chains from one sample sequenced in a study of technical replicates of blood from a handful of donors. Here immunoSEQ multiplex PCR was the method, and the copy in TCRdb shows in-frame clones only, minus some. Of 45,000 to 55,000 clones listed, 94% are singletons. Sequenced material: T cells isolated from PBMCs. The receptors originated from a human donor in good health.

The chain couples TRBV28 to TRBJ2-3, with 8 positions matching TRBD1. The CDR3 covers 15 residues. Unmatched junction bases numbered 12, after V lost 9 bases and J lost 4 bases. Germline CDR1 reads MDHEN; CDR2 reads SYDVKM. CDR3 loop: CASHGSGGVADTQYF. DNA for the CDR3: TGTGCCAGTCATGGATCAGGGGGCGTCGCAGATACGCAGTATTTT.

The chain is built from TRBV5-5 and TRBJ2-2, with a weak D call TRBD1 (6 bases). The CDR3 has 16 amino acids. CDR1 and CDR2 from the germline V gene are SGHKS and YYEKEE (reference sequence). Trimming cost V 0 bases and J 4 bases, with 13 bases left between them. The CDR3 loop reads CASSLDRAWGTGELFF. The CDR3 region has the DNA TGTGCCAGCAGCTTGGACAGGGCCTGGGGCACCGGGGAGCTGTTTTTT.

This chain connects TRBV29-1 to TRBJ2-3; a weak D match, TRBD1 (5 bases). The V and J ends lost 7 bases and 2 bases respectively, with 16 bases between them. Germline V lookup: CDR1 SQVTM, CDR2 ANQGSEA. This CDR3 comprises 14 residues. The CDR3 bases are TGCAGCGCTGGGGTGGGGCTCTCCACAGATACGCAGTATTTT. This sequence encodes CSAGVGLSTDTQYF.

This sequence joins TRBV5-1 and TRBJ1-4; D possibly corresponds to TRBD1 (5 bases). The CDR3 runs to 16 residues. Trimming removed 0 bases from V and 6 bases from J, with 15 bases in between. Germline-derived CDR1 and CDR2 are SGHRS and YFSETQ. CDR3 protein: CASSLALQDGYEKLFF. In DNA, the CDR3 is TGCGCCAGCAGCTTGGCCTTACAGGACGGTTATGAAAAACTGTTTTTT.

The rearrangement joins TRBV7-9 to TRBJ2-7; possible D gene TRBD2, 6 bases. CDR3 length: 15 amino acids. The germline V gene encodes CDR1 SEHNR and CDR2 FQNEAQ (reference sequence). V was trimmed by 7 bases and J by 2 bases, leaving 18 bases between them. The CDR3 bases are TGTGCCAGCAACCCAGGGCGGGACCCTACCTACGAGCAGTACTTC. Its translation: CASNPGRDPTYEQYF.

The chain is built from TRBV6-5 and TRBJ1-2; tentatively, D is TRBD1 (6 bases). V lost 0 bases, J lost 3 bases, and 14 bases lay in between. Germline V gene lookup returns CDR1 MNHEY and CDR2 SVGAGI. The CDR3 runs 16 residues. CDR3 residues: CASSYSAGGTYYGYTF. Here the CDR3 DNA reads TGTGCCAGCAGTTACTCTGCGGGGGGCACTTACTATGGCTACACCTTC.

The chain couples TRBV10-3 to TRBJ2-7; 7 nucleotides line up with TRBD1. The CDR3 covers 16 residues. Germline V gene lookup returns CDR1 ENHRY and CDR2 SYGVKD. Trimming removed 0 bases from V and 0 bases from J; junction bases left unmatched: 5. CDR3 coding DNA: TGTGCCATCAGTGAGTCGAGTAGGACAGGCTCCTACGAGCAGTACTTC. The encoded protein is CAISESSRTGSYEQYF.

J is TRBJ2-3 and V is TRBV9; D is perhaps TRBD1 (5 bases). Germline lookup yields CDR1 SGDLS and CDR2 YYNGEE. Trimming cost V 4 bases and J 6 bases, with 15 bases left between them. CDR3 size: 14 residues. CDR3 nucleotide sequence: TGTGCCAGCAGCCCCAAGGGGTCCCGGGATACGCAGTATTTT. It yields the protein CASSPKGSRDTQYF.

The chain employs TRBV29-1 and TRBJ1-3; D gene uncertain. The CDR3 loop spans 13 amino acids. CDR1 and CDR2 (germline): SQVTM, ANQGSEA. Trimming cost V 7 bases and J 0 bases, with 10 bases left between them. For the CDR3, the DNA is TGCAGCGGCAGTTTTACCTCTGGAAACACCATATATTTT. Translation gives CSGSFTSGNTIYF.

The chain combines TRBV7-9 with TRBJ2-3; D uncertain. Germline V gene lookup returns CDR1 SEHNR and CDR2 FQNEAQ (reference sequence). V was clipped by 4 bases and J by 0 bases, with 14 bases between them. The CDR3 has 16 amino acids. The CDR3 sequence is CASSSRWLVSTDTQYF. The CDR3 DNA sequence: TGTGCCAGCAGCTCCCGGTGGCTAGTGAGCACAGATACGCAGTATTTT. Using reference TRBV7-9 and TRBJ2-3 for the parts outside the CDR3, the full variable domain is DTGVSQNPRHKITKRGQNVTFRCDPISEHNRLYWYRQTLGQGPEFLTYFQNEAQLEKSRLLSDRFSAERPKGSFSTLEIQRTEQGDSAMYLCASSSRWLVSTDTQYFGPGTRLTVL.

This rearrangement joins TRBV9 to TRBJ2-2, with unresolved D. The CDR3 is made up of 16 amino acids. The V and J ends lost 0 bases and 3 bases respectively, with 12 bases between them. From germline, CDR1 is SGDLS and CDR2 YYNGEE. CDR3 DNA: TGTGCCAGCAGCGTAGATTGGGCAGGTCACACCGGGGAGCTGTTTTTT. Translating gives CASSVDWAGHTGELFF.

This chain joins TRBV9 and TRBJ2-1; the D gene is possibly TRBD2 (5 bases). V lost 3 bases and J 12 bases, leaving 19 bases between the germline ends. In germline, CDR1 is SGDLS, CDR2 YYNGEE. This CDR3 region has 14 residues. This chain's CDR3 is CASSAPDGLHRQFF. The CDR3 DNA sequence: TGTGCCAGCAGCGCACCGGACGGACTTCATAGGCAGTTCTTC.

The gene calls are TRBV6-5 and TRBJ2-1; D call uncertain. The CDR3 length is 13 residues. Germline V lookup: CDR1 MNHEY, CDR2 SVGAGI. The germline V and J ends were trimmed by 2 bases and 10 bases, with 12 bases remaining between them. Here the CDR3 DNA reads TGTGCCAGCAGTTACACCAGCGTAGGCGAGCAGTTCTTC. Translation: CASSYTSVGEQFF.

The chain recombines TRBV5-1 with TRBJ1-4, with a weak D call TRBD1 (5 bases). This CDR3 spans 13 amino acids. Trimming cost V 5 bases and J 7 bases, with 12 bases left between them. Looked up from germline, CDR1 is SGHRS and CDR2 is YFSETQ. Here the CDR3 reads CASSGAHGEKLFF. The CDR3, as DNA: TGCGCCAGCAGTGGGGCGCATGGTGAAAAACTGTTTTTT.

The chain employs TRBV5-1 and TRBJ2-5; D may be TRBD2 (5 bases). Deletions cut 0 bases from V and 5 bases from J, with 11 bases between. The CDR3 sequence is 14 residues long. Germline values: CDR1 SGHRS, CDR2 YFSETQ. CDR3 coding DNA: TGCGCCAGCAGCTTGGAGGCCGGGGTGGAGACCCAGTACTTC. Its translation: CASSLEAGVETQYF. Full variable domain (rest looked up from reference TRBV5-1 and TRBJ2-5): KAGVTQTPRYLIKTRGQQVTLSCSPISGHRSVSWYQQTPGQGLQFLFEYFSETQRNKGNFPGRFSGRQFSNSRSEMNVSTLELGDSALYLCASSLEAGVETQYFGPGTRLLVL.

In this sample, this clone turned up once. The chain uses TRBV10-3 and TRBJ1-5; D gene unclear. The germline V and J ends were trimmed by 4 bases and 11 bases, with 12 bases remaining between them. Germline V gene sequence: CDR1 ENHRY, CDR2 SYGVKD. The CDR3 spans 12 residues. CDR3 coding DNA: TGTGCCATCAGTGCGCCGGGGAGGGCCCAGCATTTT. Translation gives CAISAPGRAQHF.

The chain combines TRBV7-9 with TRBJ1-2, with D unresolved. CDR1 is SEHNR, CDR2 FQNEAQ, per germline (reference sequence). This CDR3 is 13 amino acids long. V was cut by 5 bases and J by 5 bases, with 12 bases left in between. The CDR3 region has the DNA TGTGCCAGCAGCCCCGAAGAGTTATATGGCTACACCTTC. It yields the protein CASSPEELYGYTF.

This clone has a single count. The gene calls are TRBV7-9 and TRBJ2-1, with TRBD2 identical over 7 bases. Germline trimming cut 1 base from V and 8 bases from J; bases unmatched to any gene: 5. CDR1 is SEHNR, CDR2 FQNEAQ, per germline (reference sequence). This CDR3 has 14 residues. CDR3 coding DNA: TGTGCCAGCAGCTTAGGTGGGGGGGTCGATGAGCAGTTCTTC. This codes for CASSLGGGVDEQFF.

The chain has TRBV15 and TRBJ1-5; no reliable D call. From germline, CDR1 is LNHNV and CDR2 YYDKDF (reference sequence). The ends were cut back, 11 bases at V and 1 base at J, with 12 bases in the middle. The CDR3 has 13 residues. CDR3 nucleotides: TGTGCCTCACAACCGGGGAGCAATCAGCCCCAGCATTTT. Protein product: CASQPGSNQPQHF.

The genes are TRBV29-1 and TRBJ2-7, with D tentatively TRBD1 (5 bases). Trimming took off 4 bases at V and 1 base at J, with 11 bases between the two ends. The germline V gene encodes CDR1 SQVTM and CDR2 ANQGSEA. CDR3 length: 13 amino acids. The CDR3 bases are TGCAGCGTTGGTGACAGTCAATCCTACGAGCAGTACTTC. Protein: CSVGDSQSYEQYF.

The rearrangement uses TRBV10-1 and TRBJ1-1, with D uncertain. The CDR3 runs to 13 residues. V lost 3 bases and J lost 0, with 5 bases in between. The germline V gene has CDR1 WNHNN and CDR2 SYGVQD (reference sequence). The CDR3 sequence: CASSDRLNTEAFF. Written as DNA, the CDR3 is TGCGCCAGCAGTGACCGTCTGAACACTGAAGCTTTCTTT.

The gene calls are TRBV5-6 and TRBJ2-2, with D maybe TRBD1 (5 bases). The CDR3 extends over 15 amino acids. The V and J ends lost 2 bases and 4 bases respectively, with 12 bases between them. The germline V gene has CDR1 SGHDT and CDR2 YYEEEE. This CDR3 is CASSLKGPGTGELFF. CDR3 DNA sequence: TGTGCCAGCAGCTTAAAGGGGCCAGGCACCGGGGAGCTGTTTTTT.